This T cell receptor (beta chain) was sequenced for a study of STAT5B mutations in CD4+ large granular lymphocyte leukemia. Study outcomes and limitations: Higher CD4+ than CD8+ T-LGLL clonality might reflect small sample size.

V shed 2 bases and J shed 0 bases, with 12 bases lying between them. This CDR3 comprises 16 residues. The germline gives CDR1 SGHRS, CDR2 YFSETQ. As handled by the study authors: Lowest detectable productive clonotype frequency was 2.59 x 10-5. Sequenced by immunoSEQ multiplex PCR; TCRdb stores in-frame clones only, minus some. The V and J calls and the clone size are those of that table, but D and trimming were determined from the DNA. The table lists 30,000 to 40,000 clones, over 65% of them singletons, with 7.1% in the top ten. In regard to this clone: The antigen is unknown.

Sequenced material: CD4+ T cells from blood buffy coats. This chain uses TRBV5-1 with TRBJ2-1; tentatively, D is TRBD2 (5 bases). The clonotype comes from a human donor in good health. CDR3 amino acids: CASSFQPGSSYNEQFF. CDR3 nucleotide sequence: TGCGCCAGCAGCTTTCAGCCGGGGAGCTCCTACAATGAGCAGTTCTTC.